This T cell receptor (beta chain) stems from a study of blood T cell repertoires in COVID-19. V was clipped by 3 bases and J by 3 bases, with 5 bases between them. CDR3 length: 12 residues. Germline CDR1 reads MDHEN; CDR2 reads SYDVKM. TCRdb's copy holds only in-frame clones and misses some; the assay was immunoSEQ multiplex PCR. The repertoire holds around 260,000 clones, roughly 88% seen once, with 4% to 4.5% in the top ten. The genes are TRBV28 and TRBJ1-2; no reliable D call. This TCR was sampled from a woman aged 25 to 39 who had recovered from COVID-19. The sequenced sample was PBMCs or T cells enriched from blood (not recorded which). CDR3 DNA: TGTGCCAGCAGTTTGTATCACTATGGCTACACCTTC. This translates into CASSLYHYGYTF.